A single sample is the source of the 22 T cell receptor beta chains below, sequenced in a study of T-cell reconstitution after alpha-beta-depleted transplantation in children. The TCRbeta library incorporated unique molecular identifiers. MiXCR, applied by TCRdb to the PCR reads, yields one record per CDR3 protein. The sample consists of more than 75,000 distinct CDR3 sequences, 23% of them appearing once. This sample comprised PBMCs, obtained before TCRalphabeta/CD19-depleted stem cell transplant. All receptors derive from a boy aged 2-15 years with acute lymphoblastic leukemia, due to receive a stem cell transplant.

This clonotype was counted a few times. This sequence joins TRBV14 and TRBJ2-1; D is unclear. The CDR3 has 12 amino acids. Germline values: CDR1 SGHDN, CDR2 FVKESK. The V end lost 0 bases, the J end lost 7 bases, and 4 bases lay between the germline ends. The CDR3 loop reads CASSQDGNEQFF. For the CDR3, the DNA is TGTGCCAGCAGCCAAGATGGGAATGAGCAGTTCTTC.

The sample holds a few counts of this clonotype. The chain couples TRBV7-6 to TRBJ2-2, with TRBD1 as a possible D gene (6 bases). The ends were cut back, 3 bases at V and 0 bases at J, with 11 bases in the middle. The CDR3 extends over 16 amino acids. Germline CDR1 SGHVS, CDR2 FNYEAQ. This chain's CDR3 is CASSFGGGANTGELFF. The CDR3 nucleotides are TGTGCCAGCAGCTTCGGTGGGGGCGCGAACACCGGGGAGCTGTTTTTT.

At least ten counts were recorded for this clonotype. The V gene is TRBV10-3, the J gene TRBJ2-1; 11 bases are a match to TRBD2. This CDR3 spans 17 amino acids. In germline, CDR1 is ENHRY, CDR2 SYGVKD. V lost 0 bases and J lost 3; bases outside the gene matches: 4. CDR3 nucleotides: TGTGCCATCAGTGAGTCGGTAGCGGGAGGGGACTACAATGAGCAGTTCTTC. It translates to CAISESVAGGDYNEQFF.

This chain uses TRBV5-1 with TRBJ1-2; tentative D call: TRBD1 (6 bases). The CDR3 consists of 12 residues. Trimming removed 0 bases at V and 6 bases at J, with 6 bases between. Germline loops: CDR1 SGHRS, CDR2 YFSETQ. CDR3 residues: CASSLEGDGYTF. For the CDR3, the DNA is TGCGCCAGCAGCTTGGAGGGGGATGGCTACACCTTC.

This clonotype showed up just a few times. The gene calls are TRBV6-1 and TRBJ2-2; no clear D gene. In germline, CDR1 is MNHNS, CDR2 SASEGT. V lost 6 bases, J lost 1 base, and 15 bases lay in between. The CDR3 sequence is 16 residues long. The DNA of the CDR3 is TGTGCCAGCAGGCCCGGGTTTTCGAAGAACACCGGGGAGCTGTTTTTT. Its translation: CASRPGFSKNTGELFF.

V and J are TRBV6-5 and TRBJ2-1, with a possible D match to TRBD2 (5 bases). Deletions cut 4 bases from V and 8 bases from J, with 18 bases between. Germline V lookup: CDR1 MNHEY, CDR2 SVGAGI. The CDR3 is made up of 15 amino acids. The CDR3 here is CASSSRSVRGHEQFF. The CDR3 nucleotides are TGTGCCAGCAGTTCACGCTCTGTCCGGGGTCATGAGCAGTTCTTC.

There are a few counts of this clonotype. The chain couples TRBV5-6 to TRBJ2-3; 7 positions agree with TRBD2. Trimming at V came to 2 bases and at J to 3 bases, leaving 6 bases not matched to a gene. Germline values: CDR1 SGHDT, CDR2 YYEEEE. The CDR3 covers 15 residues. Here the CDR3 reads CASSFTGGGTDTQYF. The CDR3 region has the DNA TGTGCCAGCAGCTTTACGGGAGGAGGGACAGATACGCAGTATTTT.

The chain links TRBV20-1 to TRBJ1-3; D gene ambiguous. V lost 2 bases to trimming and J lost 2 bases, with 10 bases between them. There are 14 residues in the CDR3. Germline CDR1 and CDR2: DFQATT and SNEGSKA (reference sequence). The CDR3 sequence is CSARHMRAGNTIYF. The CDR3 region has the DNA TGCAGTGCTAGACACATGAGGGCTGGAAACACCATATATTTT.

The V gene is TRBV29-1, the J gene TRBJ2-1, with TRBD2 identical over 14 bases. The CDR3 spans 16 residues. V lost 6 bases, J lost 0 bases, and 4 bases stayed unmatched. Germline V gives CDR1 SQVTM, CDR2 ANQGSEA. The CDR3 nucleotides are TGCAGCGTCCCGGGGACTAGCGGGGGCTCCTACAATGAGCAGTTCTTC. Translated, it gives CSVPGTSGGSYNEQFF.

This clonotype has just a few counts. The chain has TRBV11-2 and TRBJ1-1, with unresolved D. There are 12 residues in the CDR3. Germline V CDR1 and CDR2: SGHAT, FQNNGV. Trimming removed 3 bases from V and 5 bases from J, with 7 bases in between. CDR3 loop: CASSFTRTEAFF. Written as DNA, the CDR3 is TGTGCCAGCAGCTTCACTCGAACTGAAGCTTTCTTT.

This clonotype was counted only a few times. This chain joins TRBV7-7 and TRBJ2-5; D is undetermined. CDR1 is SSHAT, CDR2 FNYEAQ, per germline (reference sequence). Trimming pared 1 base from V and 2 bases from J, leaving 20 bases between. The CDR3 totals 18 residues. For the CDR3, the DNA is TGTGCCAGCAGCTTAGGAACAGTACCAAGATCCAAACAAGAGACCCAGTACTTC. It encodes CASSLGTVPRSKQETQYF.

In this sample, this clonotype turned up a few times. The gene calls are TRBV15 and TRBJ1-4; TRBD1 might be the D (5 bases). V lost 3 bases and J 11 bases, leaving 16 bases between the germline ends. Germline CDR1 is LNHNV and CDR2 is YYDKDF (reference sequence). CDR3 length: 14 amino acids. This CDR3 is CATSSGTAEGKLFF. In DNA form, the CDR3 reads TGTGCCACCAGCAGCGGGACTGCCGAAGGCAAACTGTTTTTT.

With regard to this clonotype: The missing conserved phenylalanine or tryptophan at the end of this CDR3 makes a read error likely. The V gene is TRBV3-1, the J gene TRBJ2-7, with a tentative D call TRBD2 (5 bases). The CDR3 extends over 17 amino acids. Trimming left V 3 bases short and J 2 bases short, with 20 bases between. Per the germline V gene, CDR1 is LGHDT and CDR2 is YNNKEL (reference sequence). The CDR3 protein is CASSHQWRGGSPYEQYL. Here the CDR3 DNA reads TGTGCCAGCAGCCACCAATGGCGCGGAGGCTCTCCCTACGAGCAGTACTTA.

The rearrangement links TRBV7-2 to TRBJ2-7, with TRBD1 matching over 7 bases. Germline loops: CDR1 SGHTA, CDR2 FQGNSA. After removal of 5 bases from V and 0 bases from J, the junction contained 10 bases not matched to a gene. The CDR3 has 16 amino acids. The CDR3 loop reads CASSPRGLESSYEQYF. The CDR3 DNA reads as TGTGCCAGCAGCCCAAGGGGGCTGGAAAGCTCCTACGAGCAGTACTTC.

Only a few counts were recorded for this clonotype. The V call is TRBV27, the J call TRBJ2-7, with TRBD1 as a possible D gene (6 bases). The V gene's germline CDR1 is MNHEY and CDR2 SMNVEV (reference sequence). Trimming stripped 5 bases from V and 7 bases from J, with 18 bases between. The CDR3 extends over 14 amino acids. The CDR3 DNA sequence: TGTGCCAGCAGTCTACAGGGCAGAGGCAGTGAGCAGTACTTC. It codes for CASSLQGRGSEQYF.

The chain links TRBV27 to TRBJ2-3, with D unclear. V lost 1 base, J lost 0 bases, and 8 bases lay in between. CDR1 is MNHEY, CDR2 SMNVEV, per germline (reference sequence). The CDR3 consists of 15 residues. Written as DNA, the CDR3 is TGTGCCAGCAGTTTATTTCCAGTCAGCACAGATACGCAGTATTTT. Translation gives CASSLFPVSTDTQYF.

The rearrangement links TRBV12-3 or TRBV12-4 to TRBJ2-7, with TRBD1 identical over 10 bases. The CDR3 has 15 residues. V lost 6 bases to trimming and J lost 1 base; unmatched junction nucleotides: 6. The CDR3 loop reads CASSRGQGLSYEQYF. CDR3 sequence (DNA): TGTGCCAGCAGCCGGGGACAGGGGCTGTCCTACGAGCAGTACTTC.

The rearrangement joins TRBV5-6 to TRBJ2-5, with D perhaps TRBD1 (6 bases). The CDR3 has 14 residues. The ends were cut back, 1 base at V and 1 base at J, with 8 bases in the middle. Germline V gene sequence: CDR1 SGHDT, CDR2 YYEEEE. The CDR3 coding sequence is TGTGCCAGCAGCTTGTCGACAGGCCAAGAGACCCAGTACTTC. It specifies CASSLSTGQETQYF.

This chain uses TRBV11-2 with TRBJ1-3, with D perhaps TRBD1 (5 bases). Trimming took off 3 bases at V and 1 base at J, with 13 bases between the two ends. CDR3 length: 16 residues. Germline CDR1 and CDR2: SGHAT and FQNNGV. CDR3 amino acids: CASSLRSGRSGNTIYF. The CDR3 DNA follows: TGTGCCAGCAGCTTGAGGTCAGGGAGGTCTGGAAACACCATATATTTT.

Here the CDR3 DNA reads TGTGCCAGCAGGCCCGGGGGCCCGCCCAATACAGATACGCAGTATTTT. Residues: CASRPGGPPNTDTQYF. This chain links TRBV6-1 with TRBJ2-3; D could derive from TRBD1 or TRBD2 (6 bases each). V gave up 6 bases and J gave up 3 bases, with 19 bases separating them. CDR1 and CDR2 from the germline V gene are MNHNS and SASEGT. This CDR3 contains 16 residues.

The genes are TRBV5-6 and TRBJ2-6, with D uncertain. The CDR3 contains 13 residues. The germline V gene has CDR1 SGHDT and CDR2 YYEEEE. Trimming shortened V by 7 bases and J by 0 bases, and 5 bases separated the two germline ends. Here the CDR3 DNA reads TGTGCCAGCCGAGACTCTGGGGCCAACGTCCTGACTTTC. It codes for CASRDSGANVLTF.

This chain uses TRBV24-1 with TRBJ1-2; unclear D gene. This CDR3 contains 11 residues. V was clipped by 3 bases and J by 5 bases, with 3 bases between them. Germline values: CDR1 KGHDR, CDR2 SFDVKD. The CDR3 reads CATSDVYGYTF. The CDR3 bases are TGTGCCACCAGTGATGTTTATGGCTACACCTTC.